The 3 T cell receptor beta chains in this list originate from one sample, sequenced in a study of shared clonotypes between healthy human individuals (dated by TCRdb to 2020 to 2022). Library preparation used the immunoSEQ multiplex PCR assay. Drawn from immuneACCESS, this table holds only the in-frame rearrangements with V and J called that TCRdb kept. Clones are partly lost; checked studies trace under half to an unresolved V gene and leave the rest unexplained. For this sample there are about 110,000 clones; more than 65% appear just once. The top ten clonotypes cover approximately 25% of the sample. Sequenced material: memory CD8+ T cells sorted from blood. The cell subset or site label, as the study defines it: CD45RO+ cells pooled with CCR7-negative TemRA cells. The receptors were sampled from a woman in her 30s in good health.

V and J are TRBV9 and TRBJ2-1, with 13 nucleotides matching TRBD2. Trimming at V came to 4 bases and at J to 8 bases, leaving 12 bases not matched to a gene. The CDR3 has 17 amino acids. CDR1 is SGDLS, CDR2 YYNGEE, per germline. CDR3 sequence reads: CASSTRLAGGPGDEQFF. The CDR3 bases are TGTGCCAGCAGCACCAGACTAGCGGGAGGTCCTGGGGATGAGCAGTTCTTC.

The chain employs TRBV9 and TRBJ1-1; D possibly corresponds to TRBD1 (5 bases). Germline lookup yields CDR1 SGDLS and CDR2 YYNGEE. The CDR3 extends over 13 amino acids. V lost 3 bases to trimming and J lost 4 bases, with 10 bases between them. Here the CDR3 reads CASSAGLPTEAFF. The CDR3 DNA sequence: TGTGCCAGCAGCGCAGGGCTTCCCACTGAAGCTTTCTTT.

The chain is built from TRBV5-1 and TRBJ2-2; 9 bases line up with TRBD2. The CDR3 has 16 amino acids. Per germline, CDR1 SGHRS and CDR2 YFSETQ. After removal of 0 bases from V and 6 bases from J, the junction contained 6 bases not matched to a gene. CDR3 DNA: TGCGCCAGCAGCTTGGGGGCGCGGGAGGGCCCCGGGGAGCTGTTTTTT. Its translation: CASSLGAREGPGELFF.